The clone carrying this T cell receptor (beta chain) was counted at least ten times. Its antigen is unknown. Per germline, CDR1 MNHNS and CDR2 SASEGT. The CDR3 is 14 residues long. V was shortened by 0 bases and J by 2 bases, with 8 bases between the two germline ends. These data belong to a study of early T cells in non-severe SARS-CoV-2 infection. The overall study: Sequencing of bulk RNA from unsorted whole blood was done, without chain pairing.

Unique molecular identifiers were added to individual cDNA molecules. A single record per CDR3 protein comes from TCRdb applying MiXCR to the 5' RACE reads. The sample shows over 50,000 distinct CDR3 sequences, approximately 7.6% of them seen only once. Study findings and constraints: In VDJdb matching, anti-spike CD8 responses were favored while private and CD4 specificities went missing.

The TCR originated in an adult who was a healthcare worker with PCR-confirmed SARS-CoV-2 infection or an uninfected control (not recorded which). Material: whole blood. V usage is TRBV6-1 and J usage is TRBJ2-7; D remains unclear. The CDR3 DNA follows: TGTGCCAGCAGTGAAGCTGGACCCGCCTACGAGCAGTACTTC. Translation gives CASSEAGPAYEQYF.